This T cell receptor beta chain is from a study of T cells in localized non-small cell lung cancer. CDR3 length: 15 amino acids. Germline V CDR1 and CDR2: KGHSH, LQKENI. Trimming at V came to 5 bases and at J to 1 base, leaving 5 bases not matched to a gene. Study-level findings and limits: Heterogeneity stays possible, as sequencing covered only one tumor region. Adjacent uninvolved lung tissue had the highest T cell clonality, exceeding tumor. Longer survival (overall) was linked to higher T cell density in blood. Adjacent lung held a median roughly 54 of the top 100 tumor clones.

This table comes from immunoSEQ multiplex PCR, and its TCRdb copy is limited to in-frame clones, with some not included. The repertoire consists of 26,000 or so clones, with about 85% occurring once and the leading ten covering over 11%. A remark on this clone: Its specificity is unknown.

The chain joins TRBV18 to TRBJ1-1, with 9 nucleotides matching TRBD1. This clonotype originated in an older female donor with stage II squamous cell lung carcinoma. The sequencing used peripheral blood, collected before any cancer treatment. CDR3 sequence reads: CASSTGGIRNTEAFF. For the CDR3, the DNA is TGTGCCAGCTCAACAGGGGGCATACGGAACACTGAAGCTTTCTTT. Combining the CDR3 with reference TRBV18 and TRBJ1-1 gives the whole variable domain NAGVMQNPRHLVRRRGQEARLRCSPMKGHSHVYWYRQLPEEGLKFMVYLQKENIIDESGMPKERFSAEFPKEGPSILRIQQVVRGDSAAYFCASSTGGIRNTEAFFGQGTRLTVV.